These 27 T cell receptor beta chains were sequenced from one sample in a study of shared clonotypes between healthy human individuals. This table comes from immunoSEQ multiplex PCR, and its TCRdb copy is limited to in-frame clones, with some not included. Here the sample spans roughly 1 million clones, around 76% being singletons. The sequencing sample was made of memory CD4+ T cells sorted from blood. As to subset: CD45RA-negative fraction. These receptors came from a man between 18 and 35 years old in good health.

For this clone: In the same sample, other DNA sequences code for this CDR3. This sequence joins TRBV7-9 and TRBJ1-1; D possibly corresponds to TRBD1 (5 bases). This CDR3 is built from 13 residues. Germline V lookup: CDR1 SEHNR, CDR2 FQNEAQ (reference sequence). Trimming left V 2 bases short and J 4 bases short, with 8 bases between. The CDR3 loop reads CASSLLQGTEAFF. CDR3 nucleotide sequence: TGTGCCAGCAGCTTATTGCAGGGCACTGAAGCTTTCTTT. Looking up the rest from reference TRBV7-9 and TRBJ1-1 gives the full variable domain: DTGVSQNPRHKITKRGQNVTFRCDPISEHNRLYWYRQTLGQGPEFLTYFQNEAQLEKSRLLSDRFSAERPKGSFSTLEIQRTEQGDSAMYLCASSLLQGTEAFFGQGTRLTVV.

CDR3 residues: CASSQDDRGHGQPQHF. The CDR3 coding sequence is TGCGCCAGCAGCCAGGACGACAGGGGGCATGGTCAGCCCCAGCATTTT. The V and J genes are TRBV4-1 and TRBJ1-5, with 10 bases aligning to TRBD1. CDR3 size: 16 residues. The V and J ends lost 3 bases and 6 bases, in that order; junction bases with no gene match: 8. In germline, CDR1 is MGHRA, CDR2 YSYEKL.

The chain recombines TRBV5-1 with TRBJ2-5; D gene unclear. This CDR3 has 11 residues. Germline CDR1 SGHRS, CDR2 YFSETQ. Trimming removed 4 bases at V and 4 bases at J, with 5 bases between. For the CDR3, the DNA is TGCGCCAGCAGCGCAGGAGAGACCCAGTACTTC. It encodes CASSAGETQYF.

The CDR3 spells CASKTGPYEQYF. The CDR3 DNA sequence: TGTGCCAGCAAGACAGGGCCCTACGAGCAGTACTTC. This chain joins TRBV6-6 and TRBJ2-7; the match to TRBD1 covers 7 bases. CDR1 and CDR2 (germline): MNHNY, SVGAGI (reference sequence). CDR3 length: 12 residues. Losses at the gene ends were 7 bases for V and 2 bases for J; bases not matched to a gene: 2.

This chain connects TRBV28 to TRBJ1-2; maybe TRBD1 (5 bases). Germline V CDR1 and CDR2: MDHEN, SYDVKM. Trimming left V 6 bases short and J 1 base short, with 9 bases between. CDR3 length: 13 residues. The CDR3 sequence: CASSGQGNYGYTF. The CDR3, as DNA: TGTGCCAGCAGCGGTCAGGGTAACTATGGCTACACCTTC.

In this sample, this clone turned up a few times. It is likely a read error: a sequence one base away is far more abundant. Distinct nucleotide sequences in the sample also encode this CDR3. The J gene is TRBJ2-2, the V gene TRBV19; the match to TRBD2 covers 9 bases. Germline values: CDR1 LNHDA, CDR2 SQIVND (reference sequence). CDR3 length: 14 amino acids. The CDR3 sequence is CASSTSGYTGELFF. DNA for the CDR3: TGTGCCAGTAGCACTAGCGGGTACACCGGGGAGCTATTTTTT.

The chain is built from TRBV5-4 and TRBJ1-2; no definite D call. The length of the CDR3 is 13 residues. Trimming took 0 bases from V and 7 from J, leaving 10 bases between them. Germline CDR1 is SGHNT and CDR2 is YYREEE (reference sequence). The CDR3 sequence is CASSLESALGYTF. CDR3 bases: TGTGCCAGCAGCTTGGAATCCGCCCTTGGCTACACCTTC.

The chain has TRBV30 and TRBJ1-1; D is ambiguous. CDR3 length: 13 amino acids. The V end was cut by 8 bases, the J end by 1 base, with 14 bases between. Germline V gives CDR1 GTSNPN, CDR2 SVGIG (reference sequence). The CDR3 DNA reads TGTGCCACCGGACCAGGAGGGAACACTGAAGCTTTCTTT. Its protein is CATGPGGNTEAFF.

This sequence joins TRBV29-1 and TRBJ2-3, with 13 bases matching TRBD2. The CDR3 is 14 amino acids. V lost 7 bases, J lost 1 base, and 2 bases stayed unmatched. Germline V lookup: CDR1 SQVTM, CDR2 ANQGSEA. CDR3 amino acids: CSAGTSGGTDTQYF. The CDR3 DNA sequence: TGCAGCGCCGGGACTAGCGGGGGCACAGATACGCAGTATTTT.

The V call is TRBV7-2, the J call TRBJ2-1; D is possibly TRBD2 (6 bases). The germline CDR1 and CDR2 sequences are SGHTA and FQGNSA. V lost 0 bases to trimming and J lost 9 bases, with 12 bases between them. The CDR3 is made up of 14 amino acids. In DNA form, the CDR3 reads TGTGCCAGCAGCTTAGCGTGGCTAGCGCGTGAGCAGTTCTTC. It yields the protein CASSLAWLAREQFF.

This chain uses TRBV18 with TRBJ2-7; D is tentatively TRBD1 or TRBD2 (5 bases each). The length of the CDR3 is 13 residues. V dropped 3 bases and J dropped 6 bases, with 12 bases sitting between them. CDR1 is KGHSH and CDR2 is LQKENI in the germline V gene. This chain's CDR3 is CASSPVTEGEQYF. DNA for the CDR3: TGTGCCAGCTCACCGGTGACAGAGGGCGAGCAGTACTTC. Based on the CDR3 plus reference TRBV18 and TRBJ2-7, the full variable domain is NAGVMQNPRHLVRRRGQEARLRCSPMKGHSHVYWYRQLPEEGLKFMVYLQKENIIDESGMPKERFSAEFPKEGPSILRIQQVVRGDSAAYFCASSPVTEGEQYFGPGTRLTVT.

The chain employs TRBV2 and TRBJ1-2; D gene ambiguous. The CDR3 totals 14 residues. Trimming removed 6 bases at V and 4 bases at J, with 15 bases between. Germline V lookup: CDR1 SNHLY, CDR2 FYNNEI. In nucleotides, the CDR3 is TGTGCCAGCAGGGAAAAGTCCCTAGGCTATGGCTACACCTTC. Encoded protein: CASREKSLGYGYTF.

A word on this clone: This sample also contains other DNA sequences that code for the same CDR3. V usage is TRBV9 and J usage is TRBJ2-5, with a possible D match to TRBD2 (8 bases). Trimming stripped 0 bases from V and 5 bases from J, with 17 bases between. CDR3 length: 16 residues. Germline-derived CDR1 and CDR2 are SGDLS and YYNGEE. The CDR3 DNA sequence: TGTGCCAGCAGCGTAGCGGGAGGGCAGGGGGGTGAGACCCAGTACTTC. As protein: CASSVAGGQGGETQYF. Full variable domain (outside the CDR3, taken from reference TRBV9 and TRBJ2-5): DSGVTQTPKHLITATGQRVTLRCSPRSGDLSVYWYQQSLDQGLQFLIQYYNGEERAKGNILERFSAQQFPDLHSELNLSSLELGDSALYFCASSVAGGQGGETQYFGPGTRLLVL.

The chain couples TRBV30 to TRBJ2-3, with TRBD1 identical over 7 bases. Trimming took 2 bases from V and 4 from J; bases not matched to a gene: 9. Germline lookup yields CDR1 GTSNPN and CDR2 SVGIG (reference sequence). There are 15 residues in the CDR3. In nucleotides, the CDR3 is TGTGCCTGGAGTTGGGCAGGGGGATCCCCAGATACGCAGTATTTT. It specifies CAWSWAGGSPDTQYF.

This clone was detected only once. The chain is built from TRBV7-8 and TRBJ2-6, with D uncertain. Trimming removed 7 bases at V and 0 bases at J, with 10 bases between. Per germline, CDR1 SGHVS and CDR2 FQNEAQ. The CDR3 consists of 15 residues. CDR3 DNA: TGTGCCAGCACTACGTTCGACTCTGGGGCCAACGTCCTGACTTTC. Protein sequence: CASTTFDSGANVLTF.

The chain combines TRBV7-2 with TRBJ1-6; D possibly corresponds to TRBD1 (5 bases). Germline CDR1 is SGHTA and CDR2 is FQGNSA. CDR3 size: 15 residues. The V end was cut by 4 bases, the J end by 6 bases, with 13 bases between. The CDR3 loop is CASSSPGVRNSPLHF. The CDR3 nucleotides are TGTGCCAGCAGCTCCCCGGGGGTGCGTAATTCACCCCTCCACTTT.

Written as DNA, the CDR3 is TGTGCCAGCAGTGAAGCAGCGGGCGGAACCTTCTACGAGCAGTACTTC. This encodes CASSEAAGGTFYEQYF. J is TRBJ2-7 and V is TRBV6-1, with TRBD2 as a possible D gene (6 bases). The length of the CDR3 is 16 residues. Trimming cost V 0 bases and J 3 bases, with 15 bases left between them. Germline V gives CDR1 MNHNS, CDR2 SASEGT.

This chain connects TRBV5-6 to TRBJ2-5; 9 positions agree with TRBD1. The CDR3 has 17 amino acids. V trimming: 0 bases; J trimming: 5 bases; junction bases outside the gene matches: 11. Germline V CDR1 and CDR2: SGHDT, YYEEEE. CDR3 DNA: TGTGCCAGCAGCTTGGTGGACAGGGGCGTAGGGCAGGAGACCCAGTACTTC. This codes for CASSLVDRGVGQETQYF.

This chain joins TRBV6-1 and TRBJ1-6; 7 bases agree with TRBD1. Germline V gene data show CDR1 as MNHNS and CDR2 as SASEGT. The V segment lost 11 bases and the J segment 5 bases; nucleotides outside the gene matches: 6. This CDR3 is built from 13 residues. The CDR3: CACRQGDNSPLHF. The CDR3 DNA reads as TGTGCCTGTCGACAGGGAGATAATTCACCCCTCCACTTT.

CDR3 in DNA: TGTGCCAGCTCACCCGGGATCGGGGACAATTCACCCCTCCACTTT. Its protein is CASSPGIGDNSPLHF. This chain links TRBV18 with TRBJ1-6, with D possibly matching TRBD1 (5 bases). CDR1 and CDR2 from the germline V gene are KGHSH and LQKENI. This CDR3 is built from 15 residues. Trimming removed 3 bases at V and 7 bases at J, with 13 bases between. Full variable domain (rest looked up from reference TRBV18 and TRBJ1-6): NAGVMQNPRHLVRRRGQEARLRCSPMKGHSHVYWYRQLPEEGLKFMVYLQKENIIDESGMPKERFSAEFPKEGPSILRIQQVVRGDSAAYFCASSPGIGDNSPLHFGNGTRLTVT.

This chain uses TRBV11-2 with TRBJ2-4, with TRBD2 identical over 8 bases. Trimming took 0 bases from V and 0 from J; bases not matched to a gene: 10. The CDR3 contains 19 residues. Per the germline V gene, CDR1 is SGHAT and CDR2 is FQNNGV. The CDR3 DNA sequence: TGTGCCAGCAGCTTAGATAGAACTAGCGGATCCTTAGCCAAAAACATTCAGTACTTC. Its translation: CASSLDRTSGSLAKNIQYF.

Many counts were recorded for this clone. This chain joins TRBV6-1 and TRBJ1-2; 9 nucleotides match TRBD1. The CDR3 totals 14 residues. Germline lookup yields CDR1 MNHNS and CDR2 SASEGT. V lost 5 bases, J lost 2 bases, and 3 bases stayed unmatched. The CDR3 bases are TGTGCCAGCAGTCCCGGGACAGGGAACTATGGCTACACCTTC. Its translation is CASSPGTGNYGYTF.

V usage is TRBV4-2 and J usage is TRBJ2-1; weak D call: TRBD2 (6 bases). V was trimmed by 4 bases and J by 3 bases, leaving 16 bases between them. The length of the CDR3 is 16 residues. CDR1 LGHNA and CDR2 YNFKEQ come from the germline V gene. The CDR3 DNA reads TGTGCCAGCAGCCGTTTGGAAGCGGGTTTCTACAATGAGCAGTTCTTC. Translating it yields CASSRLEAGFYNEQFF.

The CDR3 is CASRGRTAGYTF. CDR3 bases: TGTGCCAGCCGTGGCCGGACAGCGGGCTACACCTTC. V usage is TRBV28 and J usage is TRBJ1-2, with TRBD1 as a possible D gene (6 bases). The CDR3 runs to 12 residues. Germline CDR1 MDHEN, CDR2 SYDVKM. Trimming took off 8 bases at V and 8 bases at J, with 15 bases between the two ends.

This clone was counted a single time. This rearrangement joins TRBV18 to TRBJ2-1, with 10 bases that match TRBD2. The J segment lost 1 base and the V segment lost 5 bases, leaving 5 bases of the junction unmatched. Looked up from germline, CDR1 is KGHSH and CDR2 is LQKENI. The CDR3 sequence is 16 residues long. CDR3 region: CASSALAGASYNEQFF. The CDR3 DNA is TGTGCCAGCTCAGCCCTAGCGGGGGCTTCCTACAATGAGCAGTTCTTC.

The chain combines TRBV6-5 with TRBJ1-1; D not resolved. With 0 bases removed from V and 0 bases from J, the gap between germline ends came to 8 bases. The germline gives CDR1 MNHEY, CDR2 SVGAGI. This CDR3 has 15 amino acids. CDR3 amino acids: CASSYSIILNTEAFF. The CDR3 DNA is TGTGCCAGCAGTTACTCGATTATCTTGAACACTGAAGCTTTCTTT.

The V call is TRBV29-1, the J call TRBJ2-4, with 12 bases lining up with TRBD1. V lost 7 bases to trimming and J lost 5 bases; unmatched junction nucleotides: 3. CDR3 length equals 13 residues. Germline V gene lookup returns CDR1 SQVTM and CDR2 ANQGSEA. CDR3 bases: TGCAGCGGGGGGACAGGGGGCGAAAACATTCAGTACTTC. Translated, it gives CSGGTGGENIQYF.